This TCR beta chain was recovered during a study of a mutant IDH1 vaccine in newly diagnosed glioma. Study information: Vaccine administration was initiated 4-6 weeks following radiotherapy alone, or with temozolomide cycles. Patients arrived already treated with radiotherapy, temozolomide, or both, most having had both.

Germline CDR1 SNHLY, CDR2 FYNNEI. With V trimmed by 6 bases and J by 2 bases, 9 bases remained unmatched. This CDR3 has 15 residues. Produced via immunoSEQ multiplex PCR; TCRdb's table is partial and in-frame only. The sample carries 50,000 or so clones, roughly 73% recorded once. Time point described: week 5, during vaccination. Alongside topical imiquimod, each dose of vaccine comprised 300 ug of mutant IDH1 20-mer peptide. A remark on this clone: The antigen is not known.

The sequence came from a middle-aged woman with glioma. This chain uses TRBV2 with TRBJ1-2, with TRBD1 matching 7 bases. Sequences were derived from PBMCs, sampled from a glioma patient whose treatment included an IDH1 peptide vaccine. The CDR3: CASSLLDRLNYGYTF. CDR3 DNA: TGTGCCAGCAGCCTTTTGGACAGGTTAAACTATGGCTACACCTTC. Full variable domain (rest looked up from reference TRBV2 and TRBJ1-2): EPEVTQTPSHQVTQMGQEVILRCVPISNHLYFYWYRQILGQKVEFLVSFYNNEISEKSEIFDDQFSVERPDGSNFTLKIRSTKLEDSAMYFCASSLLDRLNYGYTFGSGTRLTVV.